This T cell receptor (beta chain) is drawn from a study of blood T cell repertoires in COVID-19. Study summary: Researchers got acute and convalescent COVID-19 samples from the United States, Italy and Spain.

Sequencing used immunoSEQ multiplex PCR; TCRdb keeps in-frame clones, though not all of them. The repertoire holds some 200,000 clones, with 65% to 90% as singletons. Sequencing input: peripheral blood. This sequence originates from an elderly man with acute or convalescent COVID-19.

The CDR3 nucleotides are TGTGCCAGTAGTAAACAGAACACAGATACGCAGTATTTT. Translating gives CASSKQNTDTQYF. The rearrangement joins TRBV19 to TRBJ2-3; D is unresolved. V was shortened by 4 bases and J by 2 bases, with 7 bases between the two germline ends. Germline lookup yields CDR1 LNHDA and CDR2 SQIVND (reference sequence). The CDR3 length is 13 residues.